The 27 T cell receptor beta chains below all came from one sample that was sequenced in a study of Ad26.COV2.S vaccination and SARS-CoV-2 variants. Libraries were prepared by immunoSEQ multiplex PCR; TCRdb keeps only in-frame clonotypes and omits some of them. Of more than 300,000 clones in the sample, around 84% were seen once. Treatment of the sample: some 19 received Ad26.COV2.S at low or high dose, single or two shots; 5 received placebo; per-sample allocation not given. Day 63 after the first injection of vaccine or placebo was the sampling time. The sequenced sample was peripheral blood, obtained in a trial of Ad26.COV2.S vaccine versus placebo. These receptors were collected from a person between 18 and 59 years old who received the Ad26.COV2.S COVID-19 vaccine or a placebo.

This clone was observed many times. In DNA form, the CDR3 reads TGTGCCTGGAATAGGGGCAATCAGCCCCAGCATTTT. This encodes CAWNRGNQPQHF. The chain has TRBV30 and TRBJ1-5; D is unresolved. Trimming stripped 4 bases from V and 2 bases from J, with 6 bases between. The CDR3 contains 12 residues. Germline V lookup: CDR1 GTSNPN, CDR2 SVGIG (reference sequence).

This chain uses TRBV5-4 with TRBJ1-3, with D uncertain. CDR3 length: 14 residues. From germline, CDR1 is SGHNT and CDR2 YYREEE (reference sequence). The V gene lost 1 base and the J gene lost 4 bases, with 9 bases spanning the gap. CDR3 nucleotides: TGTGCCAGCAGCTTGAACACGGAAGGAAACACCATATATTTT. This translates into CASSLNTEGNTIYF.

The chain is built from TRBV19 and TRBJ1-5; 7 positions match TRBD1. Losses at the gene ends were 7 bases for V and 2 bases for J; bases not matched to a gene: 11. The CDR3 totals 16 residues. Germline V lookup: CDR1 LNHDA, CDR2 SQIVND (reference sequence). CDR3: CASNGATGTRNQPQHF. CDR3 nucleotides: TGTGCCAGTAACGGGGCGACAGGGACTCGCAATCAGCCCCAGCATTTT. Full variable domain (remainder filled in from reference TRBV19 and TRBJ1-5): DGGITQSPKYLFRKEGQNVTLSCEQNLNHDAMYWYRQDPGQGLRLIYYSQIVNDFQKGDIAEGYSVSREKKESFPLTVTSAQKNPTAFYLCASNGATGTRNQPQHFGDGTRLSIL.

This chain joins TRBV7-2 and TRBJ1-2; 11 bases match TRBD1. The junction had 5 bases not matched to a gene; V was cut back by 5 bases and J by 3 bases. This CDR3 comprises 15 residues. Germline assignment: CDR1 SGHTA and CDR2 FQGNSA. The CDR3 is CASSEWTGGYYGYTF. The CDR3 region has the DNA TGTGCCAGCAGCGAGTGGACAGGGGGCTACTATGGCTACACCTTC.

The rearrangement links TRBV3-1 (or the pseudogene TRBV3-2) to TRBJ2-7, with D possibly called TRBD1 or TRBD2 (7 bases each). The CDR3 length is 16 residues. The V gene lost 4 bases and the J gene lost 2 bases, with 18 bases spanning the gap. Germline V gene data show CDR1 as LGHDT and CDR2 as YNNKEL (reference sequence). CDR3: CASSPAGGGSPYEQYF. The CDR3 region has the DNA TGTGCCAGCAGCCCAGCAGGGGGGGGGTCCCCCTACGAGCAGTACTTC.

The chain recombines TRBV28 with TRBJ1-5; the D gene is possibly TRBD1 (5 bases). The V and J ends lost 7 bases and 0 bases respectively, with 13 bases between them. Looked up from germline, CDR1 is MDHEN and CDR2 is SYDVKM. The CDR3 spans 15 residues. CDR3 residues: CASNIQDHSNQPQHF. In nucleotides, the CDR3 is TGTGCCAGCAACATACAGGACCATAGCAATCAGCCCCAGCATTTT.

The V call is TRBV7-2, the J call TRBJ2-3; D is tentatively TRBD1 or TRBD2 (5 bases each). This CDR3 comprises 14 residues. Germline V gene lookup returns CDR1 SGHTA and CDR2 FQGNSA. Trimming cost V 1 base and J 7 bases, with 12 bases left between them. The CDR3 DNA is TGTGCCAGCAGCTTAGGGGGGTCCGGGCATACGCAGTATTTT. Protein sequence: CASSLGGSGHTQYF.

The CDR3 is CATSRRNRQLPSTDTQYF. The CDR3 DNA follows: TGTGCCACCAGCAGGAGGAACAGACAATTACCTAGCACAGATACGCAGTATTTT. This rearrangement joins TRBV6-2 or TRBV6-3 to TRBJ2-3, with D perhaps TRBD2 (5 bases). Germline values: CDR1 MNHEY, CDR2 SVGEGT. The CDR3 is made up of 18 amino acids. The V and J ends lost 10 bases and 0 bases respectively, with 26 bases between them.

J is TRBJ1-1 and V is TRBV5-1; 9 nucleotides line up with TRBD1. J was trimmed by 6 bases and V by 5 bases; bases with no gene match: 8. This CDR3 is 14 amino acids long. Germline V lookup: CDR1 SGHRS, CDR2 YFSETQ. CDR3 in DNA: TGCGCCAGCAGTTTTGACAGGGGGAGGCCTGAAGCTTTCTTT. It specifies CASSFDRGRPEAFF.

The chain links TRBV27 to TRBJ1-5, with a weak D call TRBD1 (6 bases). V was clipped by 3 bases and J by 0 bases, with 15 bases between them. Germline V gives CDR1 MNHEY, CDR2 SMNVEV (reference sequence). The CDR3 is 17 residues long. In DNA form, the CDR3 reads TGTGCCAGCAGTTTTTGGGGGGGAGGGGGTAGCAATCAGCCCCAGCATTTT. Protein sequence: CASSFWGGGGSNQPQHF.

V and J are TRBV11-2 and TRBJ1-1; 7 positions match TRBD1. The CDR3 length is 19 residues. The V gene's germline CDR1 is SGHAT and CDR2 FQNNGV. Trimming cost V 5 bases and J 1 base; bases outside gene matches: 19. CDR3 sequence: CASSPPFGTAQPENTEAFF. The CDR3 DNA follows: TGTGCCAGCAGCCCGCCCTTCGGGACAGCCCAACCAGAGAACACTGAAGCTTTCTTT.

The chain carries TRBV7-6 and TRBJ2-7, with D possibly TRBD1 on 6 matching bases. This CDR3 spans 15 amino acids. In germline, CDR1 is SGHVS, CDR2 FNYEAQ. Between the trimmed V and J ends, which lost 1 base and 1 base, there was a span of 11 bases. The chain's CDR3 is CASSLVRDRSYEQYF. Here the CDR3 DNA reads TGTGCCAGCAGCTTAGTCCGAGACAGGTCCTACGAGCAGTACTTC.

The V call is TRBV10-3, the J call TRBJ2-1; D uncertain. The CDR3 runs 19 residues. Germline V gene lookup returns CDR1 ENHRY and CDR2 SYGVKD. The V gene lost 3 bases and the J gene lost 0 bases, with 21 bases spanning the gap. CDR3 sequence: CAISDPRGVRTSSYNEQFF. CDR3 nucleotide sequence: TGTGCCATCAGTGACCCTAGAGGTGTGAGGACGAGCTCCTACAATGAGCAGTTCTTC.

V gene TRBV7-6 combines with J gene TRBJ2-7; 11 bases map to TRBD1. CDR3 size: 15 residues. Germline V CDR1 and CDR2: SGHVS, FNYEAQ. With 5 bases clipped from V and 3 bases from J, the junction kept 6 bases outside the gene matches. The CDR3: CASSRGTGGGYEQYF. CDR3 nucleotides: TGTGCCAGCAGCCGTGGGACAGGGGGTGGCTACGAGCAGTACTTC.

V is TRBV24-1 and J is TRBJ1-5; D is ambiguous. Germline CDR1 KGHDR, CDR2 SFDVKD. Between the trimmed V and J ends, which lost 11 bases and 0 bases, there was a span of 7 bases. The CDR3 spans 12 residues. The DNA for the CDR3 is TGTGCCATTCCCCTTAGCAATCAGCCCCAGCATTTT. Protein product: CAIPLSNQPQHF.

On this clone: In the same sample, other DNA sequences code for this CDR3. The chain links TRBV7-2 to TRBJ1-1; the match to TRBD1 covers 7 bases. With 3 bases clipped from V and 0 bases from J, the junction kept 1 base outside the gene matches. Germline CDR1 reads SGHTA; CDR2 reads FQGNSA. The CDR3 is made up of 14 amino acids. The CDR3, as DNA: TGTGCCAGCAGCTTGGGACAGCTGAACACTGAAGCTTTCTTT. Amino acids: CASSLGQLNTEAFF.

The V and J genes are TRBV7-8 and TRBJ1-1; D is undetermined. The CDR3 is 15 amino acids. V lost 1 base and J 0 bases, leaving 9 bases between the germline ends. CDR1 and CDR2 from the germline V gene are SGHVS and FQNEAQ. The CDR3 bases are TGTGCCAGCAGCTTAGGGCACAGTATGAACACTGAAGCTTTCTTT. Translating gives CASSLGHSMNTEAFF.

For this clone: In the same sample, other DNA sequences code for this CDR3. The CDR3: CASSLGGNTEAFF. In DNA, the CDR3 is TGCGCCAGCAGCTTGGGAGGGAACACTGAAGCTTTCTTT. The V and J genes are TRBV5-1 and TRBJ1-1; D gene ambiguous. Germline V gene sequence: CDR1 SGHRS, CDR2 YFSETQ. Trimming shortened V by 0 bases and J by 1 base, and 4 bases separated the two germline ends. The CDR3 extends over 13 amino acids.

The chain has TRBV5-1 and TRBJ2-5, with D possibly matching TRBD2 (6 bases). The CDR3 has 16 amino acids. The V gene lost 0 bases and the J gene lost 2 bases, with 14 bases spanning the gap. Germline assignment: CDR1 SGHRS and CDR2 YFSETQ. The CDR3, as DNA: TGCGCCAGCAGCTTGGACTCTCCCGGGACTCAAGAGACCCAGTACTTC. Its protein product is CASSLDSPGTQETQYF.

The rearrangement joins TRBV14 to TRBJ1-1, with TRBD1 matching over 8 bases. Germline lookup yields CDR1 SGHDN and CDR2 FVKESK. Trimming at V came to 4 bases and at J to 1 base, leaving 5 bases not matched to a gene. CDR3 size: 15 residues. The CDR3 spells CASSPHGQGNTEAFF. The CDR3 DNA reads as TGTGCCAGCAGCCCCCACGGACAGGGGAACACTGAAGCTTTCTTT.

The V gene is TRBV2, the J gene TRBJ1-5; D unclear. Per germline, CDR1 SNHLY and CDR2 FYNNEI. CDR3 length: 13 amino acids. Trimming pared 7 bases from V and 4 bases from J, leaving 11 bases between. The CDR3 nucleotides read TGTGCCAGCAATGGTAGGGCTAATCAGCCCCAGCATTTT. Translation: CASNGRANQPQHF.

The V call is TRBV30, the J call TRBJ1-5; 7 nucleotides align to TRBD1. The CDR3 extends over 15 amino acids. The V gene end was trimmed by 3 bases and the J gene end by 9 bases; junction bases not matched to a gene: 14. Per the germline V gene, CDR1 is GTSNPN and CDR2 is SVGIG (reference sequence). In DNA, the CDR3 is TGTGCCTGGAGCACGAGACAGGGCTCTTTTCGGCCCCAGCATTTT. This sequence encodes CAWSTRQGSFRPQHF.

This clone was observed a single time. The CDR3 loop reads CASSPGGDEQYF. The CDR3 region has the DNA TGTGCCAGCTCACCCGGGGGTGACGAGCAGTACTTC. The rearrangement joins TRBV18 to TRBJ2-7, with D tentatively TRBD2 (6 bases). Germline V gene sequence: CDR1 KGHSH, CDR2 LQKENI. V was cut by 3 bases and J by 5 bases, with 8 bases left in between. The CDR3 sequence is 12 residues long.

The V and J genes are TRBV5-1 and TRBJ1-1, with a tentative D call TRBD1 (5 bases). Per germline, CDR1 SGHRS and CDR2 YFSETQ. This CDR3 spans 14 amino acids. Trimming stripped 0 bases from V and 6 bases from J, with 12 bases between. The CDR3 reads CASSLEGDRAEAFF. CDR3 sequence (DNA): TGCGCCAGCAGCTTGGAAGGGGATAGAGCTGAAGCTTTCTTT.

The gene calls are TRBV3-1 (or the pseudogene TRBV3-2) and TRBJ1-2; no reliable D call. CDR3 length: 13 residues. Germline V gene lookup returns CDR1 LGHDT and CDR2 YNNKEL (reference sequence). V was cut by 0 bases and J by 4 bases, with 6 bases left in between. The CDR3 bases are TGTGCCAGCAGCCAAGAGCCGATCTATGGCTACACCTTC. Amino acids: CASSQEPIYGYTF.

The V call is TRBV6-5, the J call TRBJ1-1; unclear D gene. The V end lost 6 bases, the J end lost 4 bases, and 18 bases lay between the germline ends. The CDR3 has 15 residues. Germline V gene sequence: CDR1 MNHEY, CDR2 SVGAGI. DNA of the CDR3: TGTGCCAGCAGCCTCTTCTCTACTAGGACCACTGAAGCTTTCTTT. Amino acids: CASSLFSTRTTEAFF.

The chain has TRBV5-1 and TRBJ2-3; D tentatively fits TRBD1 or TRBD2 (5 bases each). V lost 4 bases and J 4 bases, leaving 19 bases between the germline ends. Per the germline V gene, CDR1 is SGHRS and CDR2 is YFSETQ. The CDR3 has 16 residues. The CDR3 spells CASSQGFGKGADTQYF. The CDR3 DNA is TGCGCCAGCAGCCAGGGCTTCGGTAAGGGAGCAGATACGCAGTATTTT.